Shown below are 12 T cell receptor beta chains from a single sample sequenced in a study of blood T cell repertoires in COVID-19. TCRdb's copy holds only in-frame clones and misses some; the assay was immunoSEQ multiplex PCR. In the table there are 300,000 to 350,000 clones, around 89% of which are singletons. Sequenced: peripheral blood. The origin of the receptors is a middle-aged woman with COVID-19, enrolled during active disease.

This clone has just one count. The chain has TRBV27 and TRBJ2-6; 9 bases map to TRBD1. Germline V lookup: CDR1 MNHEY, CDR2 SMNVEV (reference sequence). With 6 bases clipped from V and 2 bases from J, the junction kept 11 bases outside the gene matches. This CDR3 comprises 18 residues. The CDR3 DNA is TGTGCCAGCAGCTCCTCGGGACAGGGACTCACTGGGGCCAACGTCCTGACTTTC. Translating it yields CASSSSGQGLTGANVLTF.

The V gene is TRBV7-9, the J gene TRBJ2-3; D is perhaps TRBD2 (7 bases). Looked up from germline, CDR1 is SEHNR and CDR2 is FQNEAQ (reference sequence). The ends were cut back, 5 bases at V and 4 bases at J, with 19 bases in the middle. The CDR3 totals 16 residues. The CDR3 bases are TGTGCCAGCAGCCGCCTGACGGGGGGCGGCGCAGATACGCAGTATTTT. This sequence encodes CASSRLTGGGADTQYF.

The V and J genes are TRBV15 and TRBJ1-5, with D possibly TRBD1 on 6 matching bases. The V end was cut by 2 bases, the J end by 4 bases, with 18 bases between. The CDR3 covers 17 residues. The germline V gene has CDR1 LNHNV and CDR2 YYDKDF (reference sequence). CDR3 sequence: CATSRLQGTGLNQPQHF. In DNA form, the CDR3 reads TGTGCCACCAGCAGACTTCAGGGAACAGGGCTTAATCAGCCCCAGCATTTT.

This chain uses TRBV6-5 with TRBJ1-2; a possible D gene is TRBD1 (5 bases). V lost 0 bases to trimming and J lost 8 bases, with 16 bases between them. The germline gives CDR1 MNHEY, CDR2 SVGAGI. CDR3 length equals 15 residues. The CDR3 region has the DNA TGTGCCAGCAGTTACTCGCAGGGATCCTTAAGGGGCTACACCTTC. Protein: CASSYSQGSLRGYTF.

The rearrangement uses TRBV7-2 and TRBJ2-3; D perhaps matches TRBD2 (6 bases). Between the trimmed V and J ends, which lost 4 bases and 3 bases, there was a span of 14 bases. The germline V gene encodes CDR1 SGHTA and CDR2 FQGNSA. CDR3 size: 15 residues. CDR3 nucleotide sequence: TGTGCCAGCAGCTGGCCGGAGGGCCCGACAGATACGCAGTATTTT. The encoded protein is CASSWPEGPTDTQYF. The variable domain in full, completed from reference TRBV7-2 and TRBJ2-3, reads GAGVSQSPSNKVTEKGKDVELRCDPISGHTALYWYRQSLGQGLEFLIYFQGNSAPDKSGLPSDRFSAERTGGSVSTLTIQRTQQEDSAVYLCASSWPEGPTDTQYFGPGTRLTVL.

V is TRBV19 and J is TRBJ1-5; D perhaps matches TRBD1 (6 bases). Trimming pared 9 bases from V and 2 bases from J, leaving 20 bases between. Germline assignment: CDR1 LNHDA and CDR2 SQIVND (reference sequence). The CDR3 has 16 amino acids. Here the CDR3 reads CASNKDRTFGNQPQHF. CDR3 DNA sequence: TGTGCCAGCAATAAGGACAGAACCTTTGGCAATCAGCCCCAGCATTTT. The variable domain in full, with the rest retrieved from reference TRBV19 and TRBJ1-5, is DGGITQSPKYLFRKEGQNVTLSCEQNLNHDAMYWYRQDPGQGLRLIYYSQIVNDFQKGDIAEGYSVSREKKESFPLTVTSAQKNPTAFYLCASNKDRTFGNQPQHFGDGTRLSIL.

DNA of the CDR3: TGTGCCAGCAGCTCTGCGACAGAAGCTAACTATGGCTACACCTTC. Translation: CASSSATEANYGYTF. The rearrangement joins TRBV7-9 to TRBJ1-2; TRBD1 might be the D (5 bases). V lost 4 bases and J 0 bases, leaving 12 bases between the germline ends. The germline gives CDR1 SEHNR, CDR2 FQNEAQ (reference sequence). The CDR3 has 15 residues.

The V call is TRBV7-8, the J call TRBJ2-1, with D tentatively TRBD1 (5 bases). V lost 2 bases to trimming and J lost 0 bases, with 8 bases between them. The length of the CDR3 is 15 residues. Looked up from germline, CDR1 is SGHVS and CDR2 is FQNEAQ. The chain's CDR3 is CASSLWGYSYNEQFF. The CDR3 DNA reads TGTGCCAGCAGCTTATGGGGCTACTCCTACAATGAGCAGTTCTTC.

This clone was found a few times. This chain links TRBV29-1 with TRBJ1-1, with 7 bases lining up with TRBD1. CDR1 and CDR2 (germline): SQVTM, ANQGSEA. Losses at the gene ends were 2 bases for V and 11 bases for J; bases not matched to a gene: 8. The CDR3 extends over 12 amino acids. Here the CDR3 DNA reads TGCAGCGTTGAAAGCGGTAAGGGGGCGGCTTTCTTT. Translation: CSVESGKGAAFF.

The CDR3 loop is CASSLQGVNEQFF. Here the CDR3 DNA reads TGTGCCAGCAGCCTACAGGGGGTAAATGAGCAGTTCTTC. The chain uses TRBV2 and TRBJ2-1; 8 nucleotides line up with TRBD1. V gave up 6 bases and J gave up 7 bases; unmatched junction bases: 5. Germline CDR1 is SNHLY and CDR2 is FYNNEI. The CDR3 is 13 amino acids.

There are many counts of this clone. The rearrangement joins TRBV27 to TRBJ2-7; possible D gene TRBD2, 5 bases. The CDR3 contains 14 residues. Trimming took 8 bases from V and 3 from J, leaving 17 bases between them. Germline CDR1 MNHEY, CDR2 SMNVEV (reference sequence). The CDR3 region is CASGPGGLLYEQYF. CDR3 in DNA: TGTGCCAGCGGCCCGGGCGGGTTACTCTACGAGCAGTACTTC.

Only a few counts were recorded for this clone. V is TRBV7-3 and J is TRBJ2-7, with unresolved D. This CDR3 comprises 12 residues. V was pared by 8 bases and J by 5 bases, with 13 bases between. Germline values: CDR1 SGHTA, CDR2 FQGTGA. This CDR3 reads CASGRIKDEQYF. The CDR3 DNA is TGTGCCAGCGGGCGAATCAAAGACGAGCAGTACTTC.